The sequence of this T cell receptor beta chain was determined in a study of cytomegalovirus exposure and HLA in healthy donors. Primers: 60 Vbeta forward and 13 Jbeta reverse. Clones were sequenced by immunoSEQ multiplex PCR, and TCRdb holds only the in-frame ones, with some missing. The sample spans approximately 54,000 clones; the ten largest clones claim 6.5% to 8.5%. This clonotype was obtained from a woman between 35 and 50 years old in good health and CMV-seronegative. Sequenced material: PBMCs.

Here the CDR3 DNA reads TGTGCCAGCAGTTACGAGGCGGGGCCGCTGAACACTGAAGCTTTCTTT. Protein: CASSYEAGPLNTEAFF. The genes are TRBV6-5 and TRBJ1-1; weak D call: TRBD1 (5 bases). This CDR3 region has 16 residues. Trimming shortened V by 2 bases and J by 0 bases, and 13 bases separated the two germline ends. Germline values: CDR1 MNHEY, CDR2 SVGAGI.